The TCR beta chain described here comes from a study of OX40 agonist ivuxolimab in advanced cancers. Study-level findings and limits: Those patients achieving a partial response at 0.1-3.0 mg/kg showed among the lowest clonal expansion. Antigen specificity was not determined for the expanded peripheral T cells.

As for this clone: As yet, its antigen is unknown. Germline is not matched at one junction end, which may reflect a read error.

The CDR3 covers 11 residues. The germline CDR1 and CDR2 sequences are MNHNS and SASEGT. TCRdb's table, derived via immunoSEQ multiplex PCR, lists solely in-frame clones and lacks some. The sample lists more than 45,000 clones; roughly 81% were seen once. This TCR came from an adult with an advanced solid tumor such as melanoma, head and neck, liver or kidney cancer. Sample: CD4+ or CD8+ T cells sorted from blood, taken in a trial of the OX40 agonist ivuxolimab. This chain uses TRBV6-1 with TRBJ2-7, with no clear D. CDR3 loop: CASSGARIWDF. In DNA, the CDR3 is TGTGCCAGCAGTGGGGCAAGGATTTGGGACTTC.